The 14 T cell receptor beta chains reported below all come from one sample, sequenced in a study of early T cells in non-severe SARS-CoV-2 infection. Using its own MiXCR run on the 5' RACE reads, TCRdb lists one record per CDR3 protein. This table holds about 54,000 distinct CDR3 sequences, 6.5% to 7.5% found once. Sequenced material: whole blood, taken at baseline. These receptors were taken from an adult who was a healthcare worker with PCR-confirmed SARS-CoV-2 infection or an uninfected control (not recorded which).

This clonotype was counted between two and nine times. This sequence joins TRBV19 and TRBJ2-5; 7 nucleotides match TRBD2. The CDR3 loop spans 14 amino acids. Germline loops: CDR1 LNHDA, CDR2 SQIVND (reference sequence). The V segment lost 6 bases and the J segment 4 bases; nucleotides outside the gene matches: 8. The CDR3 region is CASSLRTRRETQYF. CDR3 nucleotides: TGTGCCAGTAGCCTTAGGACTAGGCGAGAGACCCAGTACTTC.

This clonotype was seen a few times. The chain combines TRBV7-9 with TRBJ1-2, with TRBD1 identical over 7 bases. Germline assignment: CDR1 SEHNR and CDR2 FQNEAQ (reference sequence). With 3 bases clipped from V and 8 bases from J, the junction kept 0 bases outside the gene matches. The length of the CDR3 is 11 residues. CDR3 sequence: CASSLTGGYTF. For the CDR3, the DNA is TGTGCCAGCAGCTTGACAGGGGGCTACACCTTC.

This clonotype has a count of ten or more. The chain combines TRBV7-2 with TRBJ2-2; 7 bases match TRBD1. There are 15 residues in the CDR3. The V segment lost 5 bases and the J segment 1 base; nucleotides outside the gene matches: 4. Germline CDR1 reads SGHTA; CDR2 reads FQGNSA. The CDR3 protein is CASSLRTGNTGELFF. In nucleotides, the CDR3 is TGTGCCAGCAGCCTAAGGACAGGGAACACCGGGGAGCTGTTTTTT. Supplemented by reference TRBV7-2 and TRBJ2-2, the full variable domain reads GAGVSQSPSNKVTEKGKDVELRCDPISGHTALYWYRQSLGQGLEFLIYFQGNSAPDKSGLPSDRFSAERTGGSVSTLTIQRTQQEDSAVYLCASSLRTGNTGELFFGEGSRLTVL.

This clonotype was seen many times. J is TRBJ2-7 and V is TRBV4-3; D uncertain. The CDR3 sequence is 16 residues long. Trimming cost V 0 bases and J 1 base, with 13 bases left between them. CDR1 and CDR2 from the germline V gene are LGHNA and YSLEER. The CDR3 is CASSQEKGKGSYEQYF. The CDR3 DNA follows: TGCGCCAGCAGCCAAGAAAAGGGAAAGGGATCCTACGAGCAGTACTTC.

This chain connects TRBV6-6 to TRBJ2-5; the D gene is possibly TRBD2 (6 bases). CDR1 and CDR2 from the germline V gene are MNHNY and SVGAGI (reference sequence). CDR3 length: 16 amino acids. V was pared by 5 bases and J by 0 bases, with 16 bases between. The DNA for the CDR3 is TGTGCCAGCAGTAAACGAGGCGGGAAGTACCAAGAGACCCAGTACTTC. Amino acids: CASSKRGGKYQETQYF.

This clonotype was seen ten or more times. The chain is built from TRBV20-1 and TRBJ1-5, with D perhaps TRBD1 (5 bases). Germline assignment: CDR1 DFQATT and CDR2 SNEGSKA (reference sequence). V lost 3 bases to trimming and J lost 4 bases, with 13 bases between them. There are 14 residues in the CDR3. CDR3 bases: TGCAGTGCTAGGAGCGGGACCGGGAATCAGCCCCAGCATTTT. Amino acid sequence: CSARSGTGNQPQHF.

This clonotype was observed a few times. The V call is TRBV6-6, the J call TRBJ2-2, with a tentative D call TRBD2 (6 bases). The germline V and J ends were trimmed by 10 bases and 6 bases, with 24 bases remaining between them. The germline CDR1 and CDR2 sequences are MNHNY and SVGAGI (reference sequence). The CDR3 covers 16 residues. Here the CDR3 DNA reads TGTGCCACTAAGACTAGTTCAGTATCAGCAGCCGGGGAGCTGTTTTTT. It encodes CATKTSSVSAAGELFF.

This clonotype has ten or more counts. CDR3 amino acids: CASIGYTDTQYF. The CDR3 nucleotides are TGTGCCAGCATAGGCTACACAGATACGCAGTATTTT. The chain couples TRBV28 to TRBJ2-3; no clear D gene. The CDR3 loop spans 12 amino acids. The germline V gene encodes CDR1 MDHEN and CDR2 SYDVKM. Deletions cut 7 bases from V and 2 bases from J, with 7 bases between.

This clonotype was recorded many times. This rearrangement joins TRBV7-8 to TRBJ2-3; D may match TRBD1 or TRBD2 (5 bases each). The germline gives CDR1 SGHVS, CDR2 FQNEAQ. V lost 5 bases to trimming and J lost 5 bases, with 17 bases between them. The CDR3 has 15 amino acids. The CDR3 here is CASSVEGTAVDTQYF. For the CDR3, the DNA is TGTGCCAGCAGCGTCGAGGGGACGGCGGTAGATACGCAGTATTTT.

This chain links TRBV14 with TRBJ1-2, with 8 bases identical to TRBD1. The V gene end was trimmed by 0 bases and the J gene end by 3 bases; junction bases not matched to a gene: 15. Per germline, CDR1 SGHDN and CDR2 FVKESK. This CDR3 has 19 residues. CDR3 sequence reads: CASSQEPSGTGGIHYGYTF. CDR3 DNA sequence: TGTGCCAGCAGCCAAGAACCCTCTGGCACAGGGGGGATTCACTATGGCTACACCTTC.

The table lists this clonotype with a few counts. The gene calls are TRBV7-2 and TRBJ2-3, with D possibly called TRBD1 or TRBD2 (5 bases each). Germline V gene lookup returns CDR1 SGHTA and CDR2 FQGNSA. V was trimmed by 0 bases and J by 4 bases, leaving 11 bases between them. The CDR3 consists of 15 residues. The CDR3: CASSLAGEVPDTQYF. The CDR3 DNA reads TGTGCCAGCAGCTTAGCGGGGGAAGTACCAGATACGCAGTATTTT.

The V and J genes are TRBV3-1 and TRBJ2-7, with D perhaps TRBD2 (6 bases). V lost 6 bases and J 6 bases, leaving 9 bases between the germline ends. The CDR3 length is 11 residues. Per the germline V gene, CDR1 is LGHDT and CDR2 is YNNKEL (reference sequence). In nucleotides, the CDR3 is TGTGCCAGCAGTTCCGGGGGCGAGCAGTACTTC. Its protein is CASSSGGEQYF.

This clonotype was found many times. The chain combines TRBV7-9 with TRBJ1-1; tentatively, D is TRBD1 (6 bases). Trimming left V 5 bases short and J 6 bases short, with 7 bases between. Germline assignment: CDR1 SEHNR and CDR2 FQNEAQ (reference sequence). There are 11 residues in the CDR3. Here the CDR3 DNA reads TGTGCCAGCAGCGCAGGGGCTGAAGCTTTCTTT. It codes for CASSAGAEAFF.

The rearrangement uses TRBV9 and TRBJ2-7, with 9 bases lining up with TRBD2. The germline CDR1 and CDR2 sequences are SGDLS and YYNGEE. The CDR3 length is 15 residues. After removal of 3 bases from V and 5 bases from J, the junction contained 9 bases not matched to a gene. The CDR3, as DNA: TGTGCCAGCAGCGCACCGCCCGGGACTAGCAACGAGCAGTACTTC. Amino acids: CASSAPPGTSNEQYF.